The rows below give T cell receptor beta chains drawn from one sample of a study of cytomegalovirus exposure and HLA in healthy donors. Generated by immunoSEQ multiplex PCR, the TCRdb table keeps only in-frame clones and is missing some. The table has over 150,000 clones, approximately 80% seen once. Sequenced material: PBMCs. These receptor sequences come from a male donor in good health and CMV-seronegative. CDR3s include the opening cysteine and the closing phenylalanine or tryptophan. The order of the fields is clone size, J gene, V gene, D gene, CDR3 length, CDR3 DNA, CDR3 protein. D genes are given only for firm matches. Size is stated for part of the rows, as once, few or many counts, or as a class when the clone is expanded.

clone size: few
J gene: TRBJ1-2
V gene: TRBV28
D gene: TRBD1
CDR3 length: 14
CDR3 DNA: TGTGCCAGCAGGCGACAGGGTGTTAACTATGGCTACACCTTC
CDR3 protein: CASRRQGVNYGYTF

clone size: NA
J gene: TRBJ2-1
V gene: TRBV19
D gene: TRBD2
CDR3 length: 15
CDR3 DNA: TGTGCCAGTACCACGACTAGCGGGAGTTCCAATGAGCAGTTCTTC
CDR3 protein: CASTTTSGSSNEQFF

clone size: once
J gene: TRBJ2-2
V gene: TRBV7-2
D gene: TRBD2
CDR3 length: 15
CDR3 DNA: TGTGCCAGCAGCTCTAGCGGGGGGCGGGTCGGGGAGCTGTTTTTT
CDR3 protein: CASSSSGGRVGELFF

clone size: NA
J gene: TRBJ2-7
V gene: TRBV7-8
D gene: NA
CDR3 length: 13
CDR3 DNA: TGTGCCAGCAGCTTAGCGAGCTCCTACGAGCAGTACTTC
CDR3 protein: CASSLASSYEQYF

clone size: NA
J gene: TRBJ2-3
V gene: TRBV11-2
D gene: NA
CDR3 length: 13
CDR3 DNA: TGTGCCAGCAGCCGGACATTAATAGATACGCAGTATTTT
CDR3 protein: CASSRTLIDTQYF

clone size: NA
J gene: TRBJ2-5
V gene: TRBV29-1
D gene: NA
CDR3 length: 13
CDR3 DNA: TGCAGCGTTGGTGGCAGACTCCAAGAGACCCAGTACTTC
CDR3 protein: CSVGGRLQETQYF

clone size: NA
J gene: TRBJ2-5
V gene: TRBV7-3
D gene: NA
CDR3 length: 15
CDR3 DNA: TGTGCCAGCAGCTTAGGTCACAGCTTAAAAGAGACCCAGTACTTC
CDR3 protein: CASSLGHSLKETQYF

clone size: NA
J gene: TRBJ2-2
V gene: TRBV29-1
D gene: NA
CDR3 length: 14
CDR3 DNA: TGCAGCGTTGCCAGGGCCCGTGATACCGGGGAGCTGTTTTTT
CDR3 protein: CSVARARDTGELFF

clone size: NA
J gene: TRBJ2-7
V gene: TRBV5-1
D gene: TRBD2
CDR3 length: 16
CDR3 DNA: TGCGCCAGCAGCCGAGGGAATTCCGGGGGGTTCTACGAGCAGTACTTC
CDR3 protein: CASSRGNSGGFYEQYF

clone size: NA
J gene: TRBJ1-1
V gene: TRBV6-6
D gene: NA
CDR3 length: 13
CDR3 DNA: TGTGCCAGCAGTAACACAGGGTCGGCTGAAGCTTTCTTT
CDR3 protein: CASSNTGSAEAFF

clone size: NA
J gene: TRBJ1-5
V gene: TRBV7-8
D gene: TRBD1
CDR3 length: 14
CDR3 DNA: TGTGCCAGCAGCCCGACAGGGGGCAATCAGCCCCAGCATTTT
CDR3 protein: CASSPTGGNQPQHF

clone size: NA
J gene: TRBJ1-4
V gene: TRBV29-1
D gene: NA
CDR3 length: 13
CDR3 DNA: TGCAGCGTTGGATCGCAGGGAGGAGAAAAACTGTTTTTT
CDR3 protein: CSVGSQGGEKLFF

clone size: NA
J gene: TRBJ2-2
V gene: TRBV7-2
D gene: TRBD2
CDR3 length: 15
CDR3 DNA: TGTGCCAGCAGCAAGGGACTAGCGGGGACCGGGGAGCTGTTTTTT
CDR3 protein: CASSKGLAGTGELFF

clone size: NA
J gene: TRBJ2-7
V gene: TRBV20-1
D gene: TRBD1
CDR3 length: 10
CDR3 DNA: TGCAGTGCTGGACAGGGGGCCCAGTACTTC
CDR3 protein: CSAGQGAQYF

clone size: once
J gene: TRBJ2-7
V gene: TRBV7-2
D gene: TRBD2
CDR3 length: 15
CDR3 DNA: TGTGCCAGCAGCCGAGAACTAGCGGGGACCTACGAGCAGTACTTC
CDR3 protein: CASSRELAGTYEQYF

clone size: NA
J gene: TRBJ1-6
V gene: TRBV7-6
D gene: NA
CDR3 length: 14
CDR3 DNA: TGTGCCAGCCAGGATAGCTCCTATAATTCACCCCTCCACTTT
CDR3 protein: CASQDSSYNSPLHF

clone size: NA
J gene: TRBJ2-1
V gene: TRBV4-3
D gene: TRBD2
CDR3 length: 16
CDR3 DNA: TGCGCCAGCAGCCAAGATCTGCGGGAGTGGTACAATGAGCAGTTCTTC
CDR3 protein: CASSQDLREWYNEQFF

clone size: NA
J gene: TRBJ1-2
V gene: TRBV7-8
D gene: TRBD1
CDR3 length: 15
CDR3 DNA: TGTGCCAGCAGCCCGTCAGCAGGGGGGCTCGGTGGCTACACCTTC
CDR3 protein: CASSPSAGGLGGYTF

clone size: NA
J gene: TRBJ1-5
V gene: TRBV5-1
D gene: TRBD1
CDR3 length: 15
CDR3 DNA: TGCGCCAGCAGCTCGACAGGGCTTAGCAATCAGCCCCAGCATTTT
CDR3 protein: CASSSTGLSNQPQHF

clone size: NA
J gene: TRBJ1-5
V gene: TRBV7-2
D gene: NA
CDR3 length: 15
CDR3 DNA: TGTGCCAGCAGCCCAGTTTGGGGGGAGGGTCAGCCCCAGCATTTT
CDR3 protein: CASSPVWGEGQPQHF

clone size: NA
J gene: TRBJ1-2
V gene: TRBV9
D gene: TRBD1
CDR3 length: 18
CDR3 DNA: TGTGCCAGCAGCGTAGGGACGGGACAGGGAGTCTCCCCTTATGGCTACACCTTC
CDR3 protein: CASSVGTGQGVSPYGYTF

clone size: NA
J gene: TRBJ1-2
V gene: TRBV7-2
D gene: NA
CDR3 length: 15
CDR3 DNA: TGTGCCAGCAGCTTAGGGGACACCAAAGCTTATGGCTACACCTTC
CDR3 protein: CASSLGDTKAYGYTF

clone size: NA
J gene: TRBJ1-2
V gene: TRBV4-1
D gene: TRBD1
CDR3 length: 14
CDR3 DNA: TGCGCCAGCAGCCCCCCAGACAGGGGAGGCGGCTACACCTTC
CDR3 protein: CASSPPDRGGGYTF

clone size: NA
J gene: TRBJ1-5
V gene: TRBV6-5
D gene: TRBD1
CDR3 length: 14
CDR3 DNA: TGTGCCAGCAGTGAAGGGGGCGCGGGTCAGCCCCAGCATTTT
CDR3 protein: CASSEGGAGQPQHF

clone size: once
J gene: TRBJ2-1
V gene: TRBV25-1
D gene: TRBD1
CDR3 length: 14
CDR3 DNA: TGTGCCAGCAGAGGGACAGGGGCCTACAATGAGCAGTTCTTC
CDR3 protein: CASRGTGAYNEQFF

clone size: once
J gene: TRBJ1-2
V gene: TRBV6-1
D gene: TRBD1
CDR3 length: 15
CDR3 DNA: TGTGCCAGCAGTGAACTTGGCAGGGGGCCTGGTGGCTACCCCTTC
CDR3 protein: CASSELGRGPGGYPF

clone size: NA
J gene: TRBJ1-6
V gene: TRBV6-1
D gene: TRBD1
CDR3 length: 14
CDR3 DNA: TGTGCCAGCAGACCGGGACAGGTCGGGTCACCCCTCCACTTT
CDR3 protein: CASRPGQVGSPLHF

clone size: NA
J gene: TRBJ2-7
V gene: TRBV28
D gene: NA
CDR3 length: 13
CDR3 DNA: TGTGCCAGCAGTTCCGCGGGTCTTTACGAGCAGTACTTC
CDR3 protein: CASSSAGLYEQYF

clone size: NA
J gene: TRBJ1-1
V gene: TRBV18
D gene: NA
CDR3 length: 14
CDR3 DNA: TGTGCCAGCTCGAAACCGCAGGGCGGTACTGAAGCTTTCTTT
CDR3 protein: CASSKPQGGTEAFF

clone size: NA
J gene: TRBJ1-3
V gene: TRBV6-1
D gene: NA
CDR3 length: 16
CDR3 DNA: TGTGCCAGCAGTGAAACCACAGGGCCCTCTGGAAACACCATATATTTT
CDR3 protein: CASSETTGPSGNTIYF

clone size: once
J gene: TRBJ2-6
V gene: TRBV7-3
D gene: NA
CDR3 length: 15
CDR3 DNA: TGTGCCAGCAGCCGCGCTGGCTCTGGGGCCAACGTCCTGACTTTC
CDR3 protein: CASSRAGSGANVLTF

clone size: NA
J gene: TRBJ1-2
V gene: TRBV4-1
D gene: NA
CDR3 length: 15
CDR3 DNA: TGCGCCAGCAGCCAAGCTCGGGACTTTAACTATGGCTACACCTTC
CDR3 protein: CASSQARDFNYGYTF